A selection of T cell receptor beta chains follows, all from one sample in a study of T cells in narcolepsy. Sequenced by immunoSEQ multiplex PCR; TCRdb stores in-frame clones only, minus some. The data show tens of thousands of clones, with about 60% seen just once and roughly 12% held by the top ten. The sequencing input was memory (CD45RA-) CD4+ T cells from blood. The receptors originated from a human donor in good health. CDR3s include the opening cysteine and the closing phenylalanine or tryptophan. The D gene is left open where the match is weak. Size values are once, few and many counts, or a class for expanded clones, and some rows have none.

D	size	V	J	DNA	CDR3
NA	few	TRBV7-2	TRBJ2-2	TGTGCCAGCAGCTTTAACCCGGGGGCGGTCGGGGAGCTGTTTTTT	CASSFNPGAVGELFF
NA	NA	TRBV30	TRBJ2-3	TGTGCCTGGAGCCCCTTGGGCAGGGGTCTTGGCACAGATACGCAGTATTTT	CAWSPLGRGLGTDTQYF
TRBD2	few	TRBV6-5	TRBJ2-2	TGTGCCAGCAGTGGGCTAGCGGGCGGGAACGGGGAGCTGTTTTTT	CASSGLAGGNGELFF
NA	NA	TRBV30	TRBJ2-5	TGTGCTGGCAGTTTTAAGGAGACCCAGTACTTC	CAGSFKETQYF
TRBD2	NA	TRBV2	TRBJ2-3	TGTGCCAGCAGTGTTAGCGGGAGAGATACGCAGTATTTT	CASSVSGRDTQYF
NA	NA	TRBV7-2	TRBJ2-3	TGTGCCAGCAGCAAAGCGAGGTTACCGCAGTATTTT	CASSKARLPQYF
NA	NA	TRBV29-1	TRBJ2-1	TGCAGCGGGCAGGAATCCGGGTTTCTAGCTGATGAGCAGTTCTTC	CSGQESGFLADEQFF
NA	NA	TRBV30	TRBJ2-1	TGTGCCTGGAGTCCTAGCTACAATGAGCAGTTCTTC	CAWSPSYNEQFF
NA	NA	TRBV11-2	TRBJ1-5	TGTGCCAGCAGCTTAGATTCGGGGGGGGTCCAGCCCCAGCATTTT	CASSLDSGGVQPQHF
NA	NA	TRBV5-5	TRBJ1-2	TGTGCCAGCAGCTTGGGGCCGGGCGACTATGGCTACACCTTC	CASSLGPGDYGYTF
TRBD1	few	TRBV6-5	TRBJ2-3	TGTGCCAGTACGCTCCGGGACAGGGGCTCAGATACGCAGTATTTT	CASTLRDRGSDTQYF
TRBD2	once	TRBV7-9	TRBJ2-5	TGTGCCAGCAGCGAAGGACTAGCGGGAGGGCCCCTTAAAGAGACCCAGTACTTC	CASSEGLAGGPLKETQYF
NA	few	TRBV2	TRBJ1-4	TGTGCCAGCAGTGCCAGTAGGAGTGTCGGTGAAAAACTGTTTTTT	CASSASRSVGEKLFF
TRBD2	NA	TRBV4-2	TRBJ2-5	TGTGCCAGCAGCCAAGATCAGGGAGCGGGAGGGCTGGGAGAGACCCAGTACTTC	CASSQDQGAGGLGETQYF
TRBD2	few	TRBV4-2	TRBJ2-7	TGTGCCAGCAGCCTACTAGCGGGAGGACTGTACGAGCAGTACTTC	CASSLLAGGLYEQYF
NA	NA	TRBV19	TRBJ2-5	TGTGCCAGTAGTACGTCCCCAGTCGGTCAAGAGACCCAGTACTTC	CASSTSPVGQETQYF
NA	once	TRBV6-1	TRBJ2-1	TGTGCCAGCAGTCGACTAGATCCCTACAATGAGCAGTTCTTC	CASSRLDPYNEQFF